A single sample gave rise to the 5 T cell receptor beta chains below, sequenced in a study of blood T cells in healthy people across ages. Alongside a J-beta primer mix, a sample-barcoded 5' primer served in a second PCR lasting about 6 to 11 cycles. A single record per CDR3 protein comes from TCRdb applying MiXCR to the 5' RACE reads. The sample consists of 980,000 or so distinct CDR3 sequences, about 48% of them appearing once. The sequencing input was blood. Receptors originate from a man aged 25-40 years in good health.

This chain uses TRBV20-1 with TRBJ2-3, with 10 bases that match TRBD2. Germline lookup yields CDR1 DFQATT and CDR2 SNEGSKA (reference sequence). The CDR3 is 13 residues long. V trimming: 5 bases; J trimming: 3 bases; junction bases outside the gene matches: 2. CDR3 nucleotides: TGCAGTGCTGGGACTAGCGAAACAGATACGCAGTATTTT. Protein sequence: CSAGTSETDTQYF.

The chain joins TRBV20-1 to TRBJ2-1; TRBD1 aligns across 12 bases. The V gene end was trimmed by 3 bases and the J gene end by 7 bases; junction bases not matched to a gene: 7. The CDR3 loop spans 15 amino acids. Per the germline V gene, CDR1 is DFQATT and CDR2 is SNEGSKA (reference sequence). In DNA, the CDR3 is TGCAGTGCTAGCTCCGGGACAGGGGGCTTTAATGAGCAGTTCTTC. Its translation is CSASSGTGGFNEQFF.

The DNA of the CDR3 is TGCAGTGCCGGGACAGTAGTCTATAATTCACCCCTCCACTTT. Translated, it gives CSAGTVVYNSPLHF. The genes are TRBV20-1 and TRBJ1-6; TRBD1 matches 7 bases. Unmatched junction bases numbered 5, after V lost 6 bases and J lost 3 bases. The CDR3 runs 14 residues. Germline loops: CDR1 DFQATT, CDR2 SNEGSKA (reference sequence).

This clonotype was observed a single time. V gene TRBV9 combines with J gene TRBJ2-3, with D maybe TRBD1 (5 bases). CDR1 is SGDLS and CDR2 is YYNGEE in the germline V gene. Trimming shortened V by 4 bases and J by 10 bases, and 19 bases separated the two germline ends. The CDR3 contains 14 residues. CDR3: CASSTGAVEKAQYF. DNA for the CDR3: TGTGCCAGCAGCACTGGGGCAGTGGAAAAGGCGCAGTATTTT.

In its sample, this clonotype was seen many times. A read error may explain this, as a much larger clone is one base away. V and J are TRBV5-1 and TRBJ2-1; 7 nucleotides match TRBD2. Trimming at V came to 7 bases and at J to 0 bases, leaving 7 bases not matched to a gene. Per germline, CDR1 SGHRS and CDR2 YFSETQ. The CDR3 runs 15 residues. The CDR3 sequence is CASRPGGNSYNEQFF. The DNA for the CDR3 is TGCGCCAGCCGCCCGGGGGGAAACTCCTACAATGAGCAGTTCTTC. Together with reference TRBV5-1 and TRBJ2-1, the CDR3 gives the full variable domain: KAGVTQTPRYLIKTRGQQVTLSCSPISGHRSVSWYQQTPGQGLQFLFEYFSETQRNKGNFPGRFSGRQFSNSRSEMNVSTLELGDSALYLCASRPGGNSYNEQFFGPGTRLTVL.